This T cell receptor (beta chain) was profiled in a study of technical replicates of blood from a handful of donors. TCRdb's table, derived via immunoSEQ multiplex PCR, lists solely in-frame clones and lacks some. The sample has approximately 85,000 clones, 85% to 95% seen once. The specimen was T cells isolated from PBMCs. This sequence was found in a human donor in good health.

CDR3 sequence: CSVESREDSYNEQFF. The CDR3, as DNA: TGCAGCGTTGAAAGTCGCGAGGATTCCTACAATGAGCAGTTCTTC. V and J are TRBV29-1 and TRBJ2-1; no clear D gene. CDR1 SQVTM and CDR2 ANQGSEA come from the germline V gene. The CDR3 contains 15 residues. V lost 2 bases, J lost 1 base, and 12 bases lay in between.